This T cell receptor (beta chain) emerged from a study of OX40 agonist ivuxolimab in advanced cancers. Study at large: Partial responses were achieved by three patients, one with hepatocellular carcinoma and two with cutaneous melanoma.

V was cut by 6 bases and J by 8 bases, with 17 bases left in between. Germline V gene lookup returns CDR1 MNHEY and CDR2 SVGAGI. The CDR3 is made up of 15 amino acids. Libraries were prepared by immunoSEQ multiplex PCR; TCRdb keeps only in-frame clonotypes and omits some of them. The sample includes more than 95,000 clones, 70% to 90% of them seen just once. Sample: CD4+ or CD8+ T cells sorted from blood, taken in a trial of the OX40 agonist ivuxolimab. This clonotype originated in an adult with an advanced solid tumor such as melanoma, head and neck, liver or kidney cancer. The chain employs TRBV6-5 and TRBJ1-6; D is uncertain. This CDR3 is CASRPPRGSDSPLHF. CDR3 in DNA: TGTGCCAGCAGACCCCCACGCGGGTCAGATTCACCCCTCCACTTT.